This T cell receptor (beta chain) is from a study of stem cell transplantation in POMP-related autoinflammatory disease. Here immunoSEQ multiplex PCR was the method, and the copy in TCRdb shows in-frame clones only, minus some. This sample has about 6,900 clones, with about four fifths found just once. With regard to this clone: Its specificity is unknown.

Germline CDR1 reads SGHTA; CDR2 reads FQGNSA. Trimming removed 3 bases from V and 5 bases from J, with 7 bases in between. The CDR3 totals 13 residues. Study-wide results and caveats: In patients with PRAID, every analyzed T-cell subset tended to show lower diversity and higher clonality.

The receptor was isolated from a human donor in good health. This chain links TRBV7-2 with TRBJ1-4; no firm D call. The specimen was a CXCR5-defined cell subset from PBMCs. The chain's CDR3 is CASSFSANEKLFF. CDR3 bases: TGTGCCAGCAGCTTCTCGGCAAATGAAAAACTGTTTTTT. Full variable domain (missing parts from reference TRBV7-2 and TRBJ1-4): GAGVSQSPSNKVTEKGKDVELRCDPISGHTALYWYRQSLGQGLEFLIYFQGNSAPDKSGLPSDRFSAERTGGSVSTLTIQRTQQEDSAVYLCASSFSANEKLFFGSGTQLSVL.